These 4 T cell receptor beta chains originate from one sample sequenced in a study of blood T cell repertoires in COVID-19. Repertoires were generated with immunoSEQ multiplex PCR, while TCRdb's copy carries only in-frame clones and drops some. The repertoire has 100,000 to 120,000 clones, around 80% of them found once; the top ten carry 15%. The sequenced sample consisted of peripheral blood. The receptors come from a woman of 80 years or more with acute or convalescent COVID-19.

This chain joins TRBV5-1 and TRBJ1-6; possibly TRBD1 for D (5 bases). The V end lost 2 bases, the J end lost 13 bases, and 13 bases lay between the germline ends. The CDR3 loop spans 13 amino acids. Germline V lookup: CDR1 SGHRS, CDR2 YFSETQ. The CDR3 loop reads CASSLSRGEPLHF. The CDR3 DNA follows: TGCGCCAGCAGCTTAAGCCGGGGGGAGCCCCTCCACTTT.

This chain joins TRBV19 and TRBJ2-2; 9 nucleotides agree with TRBD1. V dropped 3 bases and J dropped 4; count of bases not matched to a gene: 0. The CDR3 extends over 14 amino acids. From germline, CDR1 is LNHDA and CDR2 SQIVND (reference sequence). CDR3 amino acids: CASSMTGGTGELFF. CDR3 DNA sequence: TGTGCCAGTAGTATGACAGGGGGCACCGGGGAGCTGTTTTTT.

The chain combines TRBV6-5 with TRBJ1-4; 8 bases are a match to TRBD1. J was trimmed by 4 bases and V by 5 bases; bases with no gene match: 3. The CDR3 contains 14 residues. CDR1 is MNHEY, CDR2 SVGAGI, per germline. The chain's CDR3 is CASSRTGNNEKLFF. For the CDR3, the DNA is TGTGCCAGCAGTCGGACAGGGAATAATGAAAAACTGTTTTTT.

The rearrangement uses TRBV11-3 and TRBJ2-6; D call uncertain. V dropped 2 bases and J dropped 1 base, with 12 bases sitting between them. CDR3 length equals 17 residues. Per the germline V gene, CDR1 is SGHNT and CDR2 is YENEEA. The DNA for the CDR3 is TGTGCCAGCAGCTTACAGAGGATCCCATCTGGGGCCAACGTCCTGACTTTC. Translation gives CASSLQRIPSGANVLTF.